This is a list of T cell receptor beta chains from one sample in a study of long-term antiretroviral therapy in people with HIV. Method: immunoSEQ multiplex PCR; TCRdb's copy keeps in-frame clones and lacks some. The top ten clones hold around 10% of a sample with approximately 25,000 clones, roughly 80% of them seen once. The material sequenced was unsorted PBMCs, taken 2.1 years after starting antiretroviral therapy. The receptors come from a man aged 25-45 years with HIV. The CDR3 runs from the conserved cysteine through the conserved F or W. A D gene is named only where the DNA matches it firmly. Not every row has a clone size; where given, it reads once, few, many or a size class.

CDR3 protein | CDR3 DNA | J gene | clone size | V gene | CDR3 length | D gene
CASSQRTLTGATEAFF | TGTGCCAGCTCACAGCGTACACTCACAGGGGCAACTGAAGCTTTCTTT | TRBJ1-1 | NA | TRBV18 | 16 | TRBD1
CASSLGQSTGELFF | TGTGCCAGCAGCTTAGGACAGAGCACCGGGGAGCTGTTTTTT | TRBJ2-2 | NA | TRBV11-3 | 14 | NA
CAWSSQRGGGQKTQYF | TGTGCCTGGAGCTCCCAGCGGGGGGGCGGGCAGAAGACCCAGTACTTC | TRBJ2-5 | few | TRBV30 | 16 | TRBD2
CASGLILGTEHYGYTF | TGTGCTAGTGGTTTAATCCTAGGGACAGAACACTATGGCTACACCTTC | TRBJ1-2 | once | TRBV12-5 | 16 | TRBD1
CAWSWGLTNTEAFF | TGTGCCTGGAGTTGGGGGCTGACGAACACTGAAGCTTTCTTT | TRBJ1-1 | NA | TRBV30 | 14 | NA
CASSLGGQETQYF | TGTGCCAGCAGCTTGGGGGGGCAAGAGACCCAGTACTTC | TRBJ2-5 | NA | TRBV5-4 | 13 | NA
CSVEVWGFYEQYF | TGCAGCGTTGAGGTATGGGGGTTCTACGAGCAGTACTTC | TRBJ2-7 | NA | TRBV29-1 | 13 | NA
CASSLRTGLHGTQYF | TGTGCCAGCAGCTTAAGGACAGGTCTTCACGGTACGCAGTATTTT | TRBJ2-3 | NA | TRBV7-6 | 15 | TRBD1
CASSEAGIEQFF | TGTGCCAGCAGTGAAGCGGGTATTGAGCAGTTCTTC | TRBJ2-1 | NA | TRBV6-1 | 12 | NA
CATGSPMNTEAFF | TGTGCCACAGGGTCGCCCATGAACACTGAAGCTTTCTTT | TRBJ1-1 | once | TRBV13 | 13 | NA
CASSLVTVSYEQYF | TGTGCCAGCAGCTTAGTAACGGTCTCCTACGAGCAGTACTTC | TRBJ2-7 | NA | TRBV7-9 | 14 | NA
CASRSYADTQYF | TGCGCCAGCAGATCCTATGCAGATACGCAGTATTTT | TRBJ2-3 | once | TRBV5-1 | 12 | NA
CASSSQGMNTEAFF | TGTGCCAGCAGCTCACAGGGTATGAACACTGAAGCTTTCTTT | TRBJ1-1 | NA | TRBV5-4 | 14 | NA
CAIGPGPGTQYF | TGTGCCATCGGGCCAGGCCCCGGGACGCAGTATTTT | TRBJ2-3 | NA | TRBV10-3 | 12 | NA
CASRSRDRAYEQYF | TGTGCCAGCAGGTCCCGGGACAGAGCCTACGAGCAGTACTTC | TRBJ2-7 | NA | TRBV27 | 14 | TRBD1
CASSTLPRPASPDGNQPQHF | TGTGCCAGTAGTACCCTTCCCCGTCCAGCATCTCCGGATGGCAATCAGCCCCAGCATTTT | TRBJ1-5 | NA | TRBV19 | 20 | NA
CASSQRWDVNQPQHF | TGCGCCAGCAGCCAAAGATGGGACGTGAATCAGCCCCAGCATTTT | TRBJ1-5 | NA | TRBV4-1 | 15 | NA
CATQTGTLNQPQHF | TGTGCCACCCAAACCGGGACCCTCAATCAGCCCCAGCATTTT | TRBJ1-5 | few | TRBV30 | 14 | NA
CASSLAGTNTEAFF | TGTGCCAGCAGCTTGGCAGGGACGAACACTGAAGCTTTCTTT | TRBJ1-1 | few | TRBV5-8 | 14 | NA
CASSLETGSYNSPLHF | TGTGCCAGCAGCTTGGAGACAGGCTCCTATAATTCACCCCTCCACTTT | TRBJ1-6 | NA | TRBV5-6 | 16 | NA
CASSRDRWGFQETQYF | TGTGCCAGCTCACGGGACCGCTGGGGATTCCAAGAGACCCAGTACTTC | TRBJ2-5 | NA | TRBV18 | 16 | NA
CASSQDGTGRIYGYTF | TGTGCCAGCAGCCAAGATGGGACAGGGAGGATCTATGGCTACACCTTC | TRBJ1-2 | NA | TRBV4-2 | 16 | TRBD1
CASSGYGGGEKLFF | TGTGCCAGCAGCGGCTACGGGGGCGGTGAAAAACTGTTTTTT | TRBJ1-4 | NA | TRBV5-6 | 14 | NA
CASSTAWETGELFF | TGTGCCAGCAGCACTGCCTGGGAGACCGGGGAGCTGTTTTTT | TRBJ2-2 | NA | TRBV7-8 | 14 | NA
CASSRRVRTEAFF | TGTGCCAGCAGCCGCAGGGTGAGGACTGAAGCTTTCTTT | TRBJ1-1 | NA | TRBV5-4 | 13 | NA
CASSNPGSATNEKLFF | TGTGCCAGTAGTAATCCGGGTTCGGCAACTAATGAAAAACTGTTTTTT | TRBJ1-4 | NA | TRBV19 | 16 | NA
CASSFLQGQSPLHF | TGCGCCAGCAGCTTTCTTCAGGGACAATCACCCCTCCACTTT | TRBJ1-6 | few | TRBV5-1 | 14 | NA
CASRPGQHSDNEQFF | TGTGCCAGCCGGCCGGGACAGCATTCCGACAATGAGCAGTTCTTC | TRBJ2-1 | NA | TRBV6-5 | 15 | TRBD1
CASTGSYMNTEAFF | TGTGCCAGTACCGGGAGTTACATGAACACTGAAGCTTTCTTT | TRBJ1-1 | NA | TRBV19 | 14 | NA
CASSQDWTDGHEQFF | TGCGCCAGCAGCCAAGACTGGACCGACGGGCATGAGCAGTTCTTC | TRBJ2-1 | NA | TRBV4-3 | 15 | NA
CASSARGLAGGNYEQYF | TGCGCCAGCAGCGCCCGCGGACTAGCGGGGGGGAATTACGAGCAGTACTTC | TRBJ2-7 | few | TRBV10-2 | 17 | TRBD2
CATRVQRGNTGELFF | TGTGCCACCAGGGTTCAACGGGGGAACACCGGGGAGCTGTTTTTT | TRBJ2-2 | NA | TRBV7-8 | 15 | NA
CASSLARGAGGPQETQYF | TGCGCCAGCAGCTTGGCCAGAGGGGCGGGGGGGCCTCAAGAGACCCAGTACTTC | TRBJ2-5 | NA | TRBV5-1 | 18 | TRBD2
CASSASNTGELFF | TGTGCCAGCAGTGCCTCGAACACCGGGGAGCTGTTTTTT | TRBJ2-2 | NA | TRBV6-1 | 13 | NA
CASSVEGGRGTDTQYF | TGTGCCAGCAGCGTAGAGGGAGGCAGGGGCACAGATACGCAGTATTTT | TRBJ2-3 | NA | TRBV9 | 16 | NA
CASRFQGTDTQYF | TGTGCCAGCAGGTTTCAGGGCACAGATACGCAGTATTTT | TRBJ2-3 | NA | TRBV5-4 | 13 | NA
CSAGLGLGYTF | TGCAGCGCCGGCTTGGGACTGGGCTACACCTTC | TRBJ1-2 | NA | TRBV29-1 | 11 | NA